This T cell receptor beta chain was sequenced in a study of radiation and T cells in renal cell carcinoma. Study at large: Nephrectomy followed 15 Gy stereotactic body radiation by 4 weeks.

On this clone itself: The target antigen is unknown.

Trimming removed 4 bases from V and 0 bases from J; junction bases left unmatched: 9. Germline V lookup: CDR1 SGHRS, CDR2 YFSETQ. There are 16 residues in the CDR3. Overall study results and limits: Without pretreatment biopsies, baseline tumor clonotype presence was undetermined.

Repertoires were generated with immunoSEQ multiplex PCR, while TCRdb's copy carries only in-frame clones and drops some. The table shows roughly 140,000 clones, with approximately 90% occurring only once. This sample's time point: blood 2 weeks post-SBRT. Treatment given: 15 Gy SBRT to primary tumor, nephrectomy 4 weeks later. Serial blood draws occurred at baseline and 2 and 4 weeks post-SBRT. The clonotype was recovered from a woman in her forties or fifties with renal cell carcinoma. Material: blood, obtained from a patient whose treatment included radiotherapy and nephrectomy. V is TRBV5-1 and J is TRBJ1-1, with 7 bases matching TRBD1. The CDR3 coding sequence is TGCGCCAGCAGCCCGGCCAGGGGGAGGGTGAACACTGAAGCTTTCTTT. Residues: CASSPARGRVNTEAFF.